The 14 T cell receptor beta chains in this list originate from one sample, sequenced in a study of T cell changes during pregnancy in multiple sclerosis. Profiled with immunoSEQ multiplex PCR; TCRdb holds only in-frame clones, not every one. Of approximately 65,000 clones detected, around 91% appear once; the ten largest clones hold roughly 1.5%. The input for sequencing was peripheral blood, taken in the third trimester of pregnancy. Receptors originate from a female donor in good health, enrolled as a control in a pregnancy study.

The V call is TRBV6-1, the J call TRBJ1-2; no reliable D call. Germline values: CDR1 MNHNS, CDR2 SASEGT. The CDR3 has 12 amino acids. Trimming left V 4 bases short and J 4 bases short, with 7 bases between. The chain's CDR3 is CASSVSGYGYTF. The CDR3 nucleotides are TGTGCCAGCAGTGTCTCCGGCTATGGCTACACCTTC.

The chain joins TRBV27 to TRBJ1-3; weak D call: TRBD1 (6 bases). Per the germline V gene, CDR1 is MNHEY and CDR2 is SMNVEV (reference sequence). Trimming removed 5 bases at V and 4 bases at J, with 15 bases between. The CDR3 contains 15 residues. The CDR3 spells CASSPLARGGNTIYF. The CDR3 region has the DNA TGTGCCAGCAGTCCCCTCGCGAGGGGGGGAAACACCATATATTTT.

The chain couples TRBV11-1 to TRBJ2-3; maybe TRBD2 (7 bases). V lost 5 bases, J lost 7 bases, and 16 bases lay in between. Per the germline V gene, CDR1 is SGHAT and CDR2 is FQDESV (reference sequence). CDR3 length equals 14 residues. This chain's CDR3 is CASSNPGGPNTQYF. CDR3 sequence (DNA): TGTGCCAGCAGCAACCCCGGGGGGCCAAATACGCAGTATTTT.

This clone was observed once. The chain links TRBV2 to TRBJ2-2; D perhaps matches TRBD1 (6 bases). Germline values: CDR1 SNHLY, CDR2 FYNNEI. V lost 1 base, J lost 2 bases, and 11 bases lay in between. The CDR3 has 16 amino acids. The DNA for the CDR3 is TGTGCCAGCAGTGAAGAGGCAGGGGCAAACACCGGGGAGCTGTTTTTT. It is translated as CASSEEAGANTGELFF.

The rearrangement links TRBV19 to TRBJ2-3, with D perhaps matching TRBD2 (7 bases). The CDR3 loop spans 13 amino acids. Trimming took off 10 bases at V and 2 bases at J, with 13 bases between the two ends. Germline loops: CDR1 LNHDA, CDR2 SQIVND (reference sequence). The CDR3 DNA reads as TGTGCCACCACGGGGGGCTTCACAGATACGCAGTATTTT. Translating it yields CATTGGFTDTQYF.

The chain combines TRBV19 with TRBJ2-2; 7 bases are shared with TRBD1. V shed 7 bases and J 0 bases; nucleotides not matched to a gene: 5. The germline CDR1 and CDR2 sequences are LNHDA and SQIVND (reference sequence). CDR3 length: 15 residues. The CDR3 sequence is CASKRDRANTGELFF. CDR3 nucleotide sequence: TGTGCCAGTAAGAGGGACAGAGCGAACACCGGGGAGCTGTTTTTT.

A single count supports this clone. V usage is TRBV6-5 and J usage is TRBJ2-2; 7 nucleotides agree with TRBD2. V was pared by 2 bases and J by 8 bases, with 2 bases of the junction left unmatched. CDR1 and CDR2 from the germline V gene are MNHEY and SVGAGI. The CDR3 is made up of 13 amino acids. In DNA, the CDR3 is TGTGCCAGCAGTTACGAGGGAGGGGGGGAGCTGTTTTTT. This translates into CASSYEGGGELFF.

V gene TRBV27 combines with J gene TRBJ2-7; D is perhaps TRBD1 (5 bases). Trimming shortened V by 2 bases and J by 1 base, and 6 bases separated the two germline ends. Germline V CDR1 and CDR2: MNHEY, SMNVEV (reference sequence). CDR3 length equals 13 residues. DNA for the CDR3: TGTGCCAGCAGTTTAAAGGGGTCCTACGAGCAGTACTTC. Protein product: CASSLKGSYEQYF.

CDR3 DNA: TGTGCCAGTAGTATCCGGGGGGGGGCGAATCAGCCCCAGCATTTT. It translates to CASSIRGGANQPQHF. The chain joins TRBV19 to TRBJ1-5, with a possible D match to TRBD1 (6 bases). The CDR3 has 15 amino acids. Germline values: CDR1 LNHDA, CDR2 SQIVND (reference sequence). Trimming cost V 3 bases and J 4 bases, with 13 bases left between them. Full variable domain (remainder filled in from reference TRBV19 and TRBJ1-5): DGGITQSPKYLFRKEGQNVTLSCEQNLNHDAMYWYRQDPGQGLRLIYYSQIVNDFQKGDIAEGYSVSREKKESFPLTVTSAQKNPTAFYLCASSIRGGANQPQHFGDGTRLSIL.

This chain links TRBV7-8 with TRBJ2-3, with D perhaps TRBD2 (5 bases). V was shortened by 3 bases and J by 2 bases, with 6 bases between the two germline ends. The germline V gene encodes CDR1 SGHVS and CDR2 FQNEAQ. The CDR3 is 13 residues long. The CDR3 DNA sequence: TGTGCCAGCAGCTTCGGGATCACAGATACGCAGTATTTT. Its protein is CASSFGITDTQYF.

The J gene is TRBJ1-5, the V gene TRBV5-4; 7 bases match TRBD1. V was clipped by 4 bases and J by 5 bases; unmatched bases: 3. The CDR3 contains 13 residues. Per the germline V gene, CDR1 is SGHNT and CDR2 is YYREEE (reference sequence). The CDR3 DNA follows: TGTGCCAGCAGCATTGACAGGGATCAGCCCCAGCATTTT. This translates into CASSIDRDQPQHF.

In its sample, this clone was seen once. The V and J genes are TRBV9 and TRBJ1-2; 8 bases fit TRBD1. Germline CDR1 is SGDLS and CDR2 is YYNGEE. The CDR3 contains 20 residues. J was trimmed by 7 bases and V by 3 bases; bases with no gene match: 26. CDR3 nucleotide sequence: TGTGCCAGCAGCGCCGTAGGGGGGTTGGCAGGACAGGGAATCTTAGGTGGCTACACCTTC. It codes for CASSAVGGLAGQGILGGYTF.

CDR3 DNA sequence: TGTGCCAGCAGCTTGTGGACAGAGAACACTGAAGCTTTCTTT. Amino acids: CASSLWTENTEAFF. The chain combines TRBV5-4 with TRBJ1-1; TRBD1 might be the D (6 bases). Trimming removed 1 base from V and 1 base from J, with 8 bases in between. From germline, CDR1 is SGHNT and CDR2 YYREEE (reference sequence). The length of the CDR3 is 14 residues.

The chain employs TRBV4-1 and TRBJ2-7, with D possibly being TRBD1 (5 bases). Germline loops: CDR1 MGHRA, CDR2 YSYEKL. The CDR3 is 13 residues long. V was clipped by 8 bases and J by 5 bases, with 16 bases between them. CDR3 coding DNA: TGCGCCAGCGGGCTACAGGCTTTCGACGAGCAGTACTTC. Amino acid sequence: CASGLQAFDEQYF.